These T cell receptor beta chains were read from a single sample in a study of T cell changes during pregnancy in multiple sclerosis. Here immunoSEQ multiplex PCR was the method, and the copy in TCRdb shows in-frame clones only, minus some. The table includes under 70,000 clones, 85% to 95% detected once. The specimen comprised peripheral blood, sampled in the third trimester of pregnancy. The receptors derive from a female donor in good health, enrolled as a control in a pregnancy study. Each CDR3 is given with its conserved first and last residue. A D gene is named only where the DNA matches it firmly. Where a row states a size, it is once, few, many or the class of an expanded clone; other rows omit it.

.,TRBV29-1,TRBJ2-1,.,TGCAGCGTTGAAGAGCTGGCAAATGAGCAGTTCTTC,CSVEELANEQFF
.,TRBV7-3,TRBJ1-2,TRBD1,TGTGCCAGCAGCTTAGACAGGGCGAGTGGCTACACCTTC,CASSLDRASGYTF
.,TRBV2,TRBJ2-3,.,TGTGCCAGCAGGAGGCAGGGTTTCACAGATACGCAGTATTTT,CASRRQGFTDTQYF
.,TRBV7-2,TRBJ2-1,TRBD1,TGTGCCAGCAGCTTGACAGGGGGGACGTGGAATGAGCAGTTCTTC,CASSLTGGTWNEQFF
.,TRBV29-1,TRBJ2-7,.,TGCAGCGTTCTGACAGAGTACGAGCAGTACTTC,CSVLTEYEQYF
.,TRBV9,TRBJ2-7,TRBD1,TGTGCCAGCAGCGTCCAGGGGGCCGGCGAGCAGTACTTC,CASSVQGAGEQYF
.,TRBV7-9,TRBJ2-3,.,TGTGCCAGCAGCCCAGGGGCGGGAGTGGCAGATACGCAGTATTTT,CASSPGAGVADTQYF
.,TRBV30,TRBJ1-5,.,TGTGCCTGGAGTTATCAACACGGGGGCAATCAGCCCCAGCATTTT,CAWSYQHGGNQPQHF
once,TRBV6-4,TRBJ2-7,TRBD1,TGTGCCAGCAGTGACGGACAGGGGAACGAGCAGTACTTC,CASSDGQGNEQYF
.,TRBV2,TRBJ1-6,TRBD1,TGTGCCAGCTCGGGACAGGGGATCACACCCCTCCACTTT,CASSGQGITPLHF
.,TRBV7-2,TRBJ2-1,.,TGTGCCAGCAGCTCGCGAGAGTACAATGAGCAGTTCTTC,CASSSREYNEQFF
.,TRBV5-8,TRBJ1-2,.,TGTGCCAGCAGCGACTCCTGGGGGGGTGACTATGGCTACACCTTC,CASSDSWGGDYGYTF
.,TRBV5-5,TRBJ2-7,.,TGTGCCAGCAGCTTGGAGCCGGGGGACTCCTACGAGCAGTACTTC,CASSLEPGDSYEQYF
.,TRBV7-2,TRBJ2-1,.,TGTGCCAGCAGCTTATCGGAGGGAAATGAGCAGTTCTTC,CASSLSEGNEQFF
few,TRBV7-9,TRBJ2-7,TRBD2,TGTGCCAGCAGCTTGGCTCCGGGACTAGCGGGCAGCTCCTACGAGCAGTACTTC,CASSLAPGLAGSSYEQYF
once,TRBV11-2,TRBJ1-2,.,TGTGCCAGCAGCCTGCCGGGAGCCTCCTCGGGCTACACCTTC,CASSLPGASSGYTF
.,TRBV18,TRBJ2-1,.,TGTGCCAGCTCGTGGGACTCGTTCTACAATGAGCAGTTCTTC,CASSWDSFYNEQFF
.,TRBV7-8,TRBJ1-1,TRBD1,TGTGCCAGCAGCTTAGGTCGGTCAGAACAGGGGGAAGCTTTCTTT,CASSLGRSEQGEAFF
.,TRBV18,TRBJ2-2,TRBD1,TGTGCCAGCTCACGGGCCGGGACAGACCTCACCGGGGAGCTGTTTTTT,CASSRAGTDLTGELFF
.,TRBV6-1,TRBJ2-7,.,TGTGCCAGCAGTGATCGAGGGAACTCCTACGAGCAGTACTTC,CASSDRGNSYEQYF
.,TRBV27,TRBJ1-2,TRBD1,TGTGCCAACCCATTATGTGCGGGACAGGAATATGGCTACACCTTC,CANPLCAGQEYGYTF
.,TRBV5-1,TRBJ1-1,.,TGCGCCAGCAGCCAGCCCTCGGACAGAGGGTTTGACACTGAAGCTTTCTTT,CASSQPSDRGFDTEAFF
.,TRBV7-9,TRBJ1-4,.,TGTGCCAGCAAACGGACTAATGAAAAACTGTTTTTT,CASKRTNEKLFF
.,TRBV2,TRBJ2-1,TRBD1,TGTGCCAGCAGACCACAGGGGATGAATGAGCAGTTCTTC,CASRPQGMNEQFF
once,TRBV4-3,TRBJ2-1,.,TGCGCCAGCAGCCAGGGGGGATTCAATGAGCAGTTCTTC,CASSQGGFNEQFF
.,TRBV7-3,TRBJ2-3,.,TGTGCCAGCAGCTTATACACTCCGGGAACAGATACGCAGTATTTT,CASSLYTPGTDTQYF
once,TRBV2,TRBJ2-1,TRBD1,TGTGCCAGCATCGAGAAGGGGGCGCTGGGGGATGAGCAGTTCTTC,CASIEKGALGDEQFF
.,TRBV25-1,TRBJ2-5,.,TGTGCCAGCCTAAGAGGGGGTCACGGAGAGACCCAGTACTTC,CASLRGGHGETQYF
.,TRBV18,TRBJ1-1,.,TGTGCCAGCTCCGCGACACCGGGGGACACTGAAGCTTTCTTT,CASSATPGDTEAFF
.,TRBV7-3,TRBJ2-2,TRBD2,TGTGCCAGCAGCTTAGCGGGTAGCGGGGGGTCTCCCGGGGAGCTGTTTTTT,CASSLAGSGGSPGELFF
.,TRBV2,TRBJ1-1,.,TGTGCCAGCAGAGGTACACGGGTGAACACTGAAGCTTTCTTT,CASRGTRVNTEAFF
once,TRBV5-1,TRBJ2-5,TRBD2,TGCGCCAGCAGCGTAACCGGGACTAGTGGAGAGACCCAGTACTTC,CASSVTGTSGETQYF
.,TRBV29-1,TRBJ2-7,TRBD1,TGCAGCGCTGAGGGGACAGGGGGAATCCACGAGCAGTACTTC,CSAEGTGGIHEQYF
.,TRBV12-5,TRBJ1-3,.,TGTGCTAGTGGAGTCAGCTCTGGAAACACCATATATTTT,CASGVSSGNTIYF
.,TRBV5-5,TRBJ1-6,.,TGTGCCAGCAGCTTGCCCAACAGGGAAGTTAATTCACCCCTCCACTTT,CASSLPNREVNSPLHF
.,TRBV2,TRBJ1-2,TRBD1,TGTGCCAGCAGCCGGGTGTCCGGGACAGGGATCAACTATGGCTACACCTTC,CASSRVSGTGINYGYTF
.,TRBV28,TRBJ1-6,TRBD1,TGTGCCAGCAGTTTACGGGACAGGGGGTTTAGCTCCTATAATTCACCCCTCCACTTT,CASSLRDRGFSSYNSPLHF
.,TRBV6-4,TRBJ2-4,TRBD2,TGTGCCAGCAGAGCGGGAGAGCACAAAAACATTCAGTACTTC,CASRAGEHKNIQYF
once,TRBV18,TRBJ1-1,.,TGTGCCAGCTCACCTCGGAGGACTGAAGCTTTCTTT,CASSPRRTEAFF
.,TRBV2,TRBJ2-3,.,TGTGCCAGAACGGGGGGCCCTAGCACAGATACGCAGTATTTT,CARTGGPSTDTQYF
.,TRBV28,TRBJ1-1,TRBD1,TGTGCCAGCAGTTTATGGGGGACAGGGAACACTGAAGCTTTCTTT,CASSLWGTGNTEAFF
.,TRBV7-2,TRBJ2-7,.,TGTGCCAGCAGCTTAGGGATAGCGGCTGCCTACGAGCAGTACTTC,CASSLGIAAAYEQYF
.,TRBV7-9,TRBJ2-7,.,TGTGCCAGCAGTTCACCTAGCACCTACGAGCAGTACTTC,CASSSPSTYEQYF
.,TRBV6-1,TRBJ2-2,.,TGTGCCAGCAGTGAAGCGCGGCAGAACACCGGGGAGCTGTTTTTT,CASSEARQNTGELFF
.,TRBV19,TRBJ1-2,.,TGTGCCAGTAGCGAGCTTCGGGGTAACTATGGCTACACCTTC,CASSELRGNYGYTF
.,TRBV7-3,TRBJ2-7,.,TGTGCCAGCACCGTAAGGACCCCGGAGGGTGAGCAGTACTTC,CASTVRTPEGEQYF
.,TRBV5-1,TRBJ2-1,.,TGCGCCAGCAGCTTGTTCAGCGCCTACAATGAGCAGTTCTTC,CASSLFSAYNEQFF
.,TRBV9,TRBJ1-1,.,TGTGCCAGCAGTGGACACCTGAACACTGAAGCTTTCTTT,CASSGHLNTEAFF
few,TRBV19,TRBJ2-2,TRBD1,TGTGCCAGTAGTATAAGAAGGGGACAGGGGAACACCGGGGAGCTGTTTTTT,CASSIRRGQGNTGELFF
.,TRBV7-3,TRBJ2-1,TRBD2,TGTGCCAGCAGTTCAAGCGGGGGAACCTACAATGAGCAGTTCTTC,CASSSSGGTYNEQFF
.,TRBV28,TRBJ2-1,.,TGTGCCAGCAGAGGAGCAAGCTCCTACAATGAGCAGTTCTTC,CASRGASSYNEQFF
.,TRBV5-6,TRBJ2-5,.,TGTGCCAGCAGCTTATTGGGGGCGGAGACCCAGTACTTC,CASSLLGAETQYF
.,TRBV27,TRBJ1-2,TRBD1,TGTGCCAGCAGCAAAAAGGGAGGCGGAGACAGGGGTGACTATGGCTACACCTTC,CASSKKGGGDRGDYGYTF
.,TRBV7-8,TRBJ2-2,.,TGTGCCAGCAGCCTGCTGGACAGAAGGAACACCGGGGAGCTGTTTTTT,CASSLLDRRNTGELFF
.,TRBV30,TRBJ1-1,.,TGTGCCTGGAGTCCCTGGCAGGGCTTCACTGAAGCTTTCTTT,CAWSPWQGFTEAFF
.,TRBV5-6,TRBJ2-5,TRBD2,TGTGCCAGCAGCCCGACTAGCGGGGGGTTCCAAGAGACCCAGTACTTC,CASSPTSGGFQETQYF